This T cell receptor (beta chain) was sequenced for a study of OX40 agonist ivuxolimab in advanced cancers. The assay was immunoSEQ multiplex PCR, and TCRdb's table has in-frame clones only and misses some. Of tens of thousands of clones listed, about 91% are singletons. This CDR3 has 16 residues. V dropped 6 bases and J dropped 3 bases, with 21 bases sitting between them. Germline-derived CDR1 and CDR2 are LNHDA and SQIVND (reference sequence). The chain carries TRBV19 and TRBJ2-7, with D possibly TRBD1 on 5 matching bases. The sequences come from CD4+ or CD8+ T cells sorted from blood, collected in a trial of the OX40 agonist ivuxolimab. The TCR was taken from an adult with an advanced solid tumor such as melanoma, head and neck, liver or kidney cancer. CDR3 sequence reads: CASSDTSGNFNYEQYF. In DNA form, the CDR3 reads TGTGCCAGTAGCGACACCTCAGGGAATTTTAACTACGAGCAGTACTTC.